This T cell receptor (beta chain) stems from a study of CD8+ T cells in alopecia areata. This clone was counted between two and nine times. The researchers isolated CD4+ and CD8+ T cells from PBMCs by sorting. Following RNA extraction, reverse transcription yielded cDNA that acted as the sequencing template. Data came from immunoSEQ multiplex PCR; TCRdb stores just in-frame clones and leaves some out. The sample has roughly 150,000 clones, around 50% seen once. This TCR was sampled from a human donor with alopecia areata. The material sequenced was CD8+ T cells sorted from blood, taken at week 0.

The CDR3 protein is CSVPQGAGGKLFF. In nucleotides, the CDR3 is TGCAGCGTACCACAGGGGGCAGGAGGAAAACTGTTTTTT. The chain couples TRBV29-1 to TRBJ1-4; 9 bases align to TRBD1. This CDR3 has 13 residues. V dropped 6 bases and J dropped 10; count of bases not matched to a gene: 9. The germline V gene has CDR1 SQVTM and CDR2 ANQGSEA.